A selection of T cell receptor beta chains follows, all from one sample in a study of memory CD4+ T cells and cytomegalovirus serostatus. Assay: immunoSEQ multiplex PCR; the TCRdb copy retains only in-frame clones and omits some. The data contain tens of thousands of clones, 75% to 85% of them seen just once; the ten biggest clones take up roughly 1.1%. The sequenced sample consisted of memory CD4+ T cells from blood. Receptors were obtained from an adult in good health and CMV-seronegative. Both conserved end residues are trimmed from each CDR3. The D gene is left open where the match is weak.

TRBD2 TRBV7-9 ASSPSGSADTQY
NA TRBV4-3 ASSQGPMETQY
TRBD1 TRBV30 AWSGGRGNQPQH
TRBD1 TRBV25-1 ASSESGQGKEQY
NA TRBV7-8 ASSQSPGAGYYGYT
NA TRBV7-8 ASSFGGGGNSPLH
NA TRBV5-1 ASSLEGSGELF
NA TRBV7-2 ASSSTVGGELF
NA TRBV30 AWSRDSTTYEQY
TRBD1 TRBV6-6 ASSYRTGTSVETQY
NA TRBV30 AWSVSRLGEQY
NA TRBV6-1 ASSSGREQPQH
NA TRBV6-6 ASSRGVGVNQPQH
TRBD1 TRBV7-9 ASSPGQGVTDTQY
TRBD2 TRBV2 ASSRGTRGNEQF
NA TRBV9 ASSVGAGWMSTNEKLF
NA TRBV10-3 AISEGLNYGYT
NA TRBV7-2 ASSLSAAHEQY
NA TRBV7-8 ASSLAYKGETEAF
NA TRBV11-3 ASSLTTDLTGSPLH
NA TRBV7-6 ASSQNQETQY
NA TRBV7-9 ASSEPGAGGTEAF
NA TRBV5-6 ASSFYRLTTGELF
NA TRBV7-2 ASSIVVRGETQY
NA TRBV7-2 ASSSRVDTQY
NA TRBV7-3 ASSLGGTPDTQY
NA TRBV19 ASSSRTAEAF
NA TRBV18 ASSPSRYSNRGDSNQPQH
NA TRBV6-1 ASTQGGNTDTQY
TRBD2 TRBV2 ASSVGTSGGGETQY
TRBD2 TRBV6-6 ARKRGGTDTQY
NA TRBV7-6 ASSLRSRRGGEKLF